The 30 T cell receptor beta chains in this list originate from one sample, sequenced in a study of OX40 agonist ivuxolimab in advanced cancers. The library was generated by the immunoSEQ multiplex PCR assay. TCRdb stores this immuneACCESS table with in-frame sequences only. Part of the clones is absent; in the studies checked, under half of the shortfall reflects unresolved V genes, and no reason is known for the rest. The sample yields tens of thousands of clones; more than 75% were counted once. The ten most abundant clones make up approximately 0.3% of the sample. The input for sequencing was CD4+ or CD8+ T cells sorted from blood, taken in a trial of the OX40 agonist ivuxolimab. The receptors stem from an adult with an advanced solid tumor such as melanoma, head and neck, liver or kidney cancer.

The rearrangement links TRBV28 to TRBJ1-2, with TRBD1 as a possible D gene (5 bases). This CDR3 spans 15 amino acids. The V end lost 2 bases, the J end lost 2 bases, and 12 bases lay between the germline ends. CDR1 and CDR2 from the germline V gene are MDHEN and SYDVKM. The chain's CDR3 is CASSLKAGRNYGYTF. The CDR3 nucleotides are TGTGCCAGCAGTTTAAAGGCAGGGAGAAACTATGGCTACACCTTC.

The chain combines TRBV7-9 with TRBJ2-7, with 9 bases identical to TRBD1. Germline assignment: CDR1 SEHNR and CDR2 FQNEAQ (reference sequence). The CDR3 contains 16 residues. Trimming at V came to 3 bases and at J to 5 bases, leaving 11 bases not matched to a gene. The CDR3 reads CASSFRGRTGDHEQYF. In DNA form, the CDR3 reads TGTGCCAGCAGCTTTAGGGGCCGGACAGGGGACCACGAGCAGTACTTC.

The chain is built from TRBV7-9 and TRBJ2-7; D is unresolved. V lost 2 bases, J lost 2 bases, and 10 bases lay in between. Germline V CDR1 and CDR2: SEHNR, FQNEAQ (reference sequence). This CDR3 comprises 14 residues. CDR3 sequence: CASSLKGPPYEQYF. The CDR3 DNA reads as TGTGCCAGCAGCTTAAAAGGACCCCCCTACGAGCAGTACTTC.

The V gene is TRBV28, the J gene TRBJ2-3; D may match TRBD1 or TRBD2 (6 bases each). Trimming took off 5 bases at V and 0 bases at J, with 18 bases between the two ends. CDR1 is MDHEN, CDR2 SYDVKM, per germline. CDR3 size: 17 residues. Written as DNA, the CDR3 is TGTGCCAGCAGTCAGTCCCTAGGGGGGCCTAGCACAGATACGCAGTATTTT. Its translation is CASSQSLGGPSTDTQYF. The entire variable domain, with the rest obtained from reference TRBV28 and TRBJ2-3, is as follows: DVKVTQSSRYLVKRTGEKVFLECVQDMDHENMFWYRQDPGLGLRLIYFSYDVKMKEKGDIPEGYSVSREKKERFSLILESASTNQTSMYLCASSQSLGGPSTDTQYFGPGTRLTVL.

The CDR3 loop is CASSLRTRSRRNSPLHF. The DNA of the CDR3 is TGTGCCAGCAGCCTTCGGACCCGATCGAGGAGAAATTCACCCCTCCACTTT. The chain couples TRBV5-8 to TRBJ1-6; D remains ambiguous. V lost 4 bases and J lost 7, with 21 bases in between. From germline, CDR1 is SGHTS and CDR2 YDEGEE. The CDR3 runs 17 residues.

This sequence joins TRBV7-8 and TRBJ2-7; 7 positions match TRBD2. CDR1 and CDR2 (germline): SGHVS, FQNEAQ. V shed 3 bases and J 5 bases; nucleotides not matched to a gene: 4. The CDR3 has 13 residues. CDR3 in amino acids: CASSFRRGNEQYF. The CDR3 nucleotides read TGTGCCAGCAGCTTTCGGCGGGGGAACGAGCAGTACTTC.

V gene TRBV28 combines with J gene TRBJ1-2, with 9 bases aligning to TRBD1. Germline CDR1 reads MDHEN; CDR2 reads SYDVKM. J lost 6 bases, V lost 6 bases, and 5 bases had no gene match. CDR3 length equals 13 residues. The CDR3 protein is CASSSTGGDGYTF. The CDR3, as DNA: TGTGCCAGCAGCTCAACAGGGGGCGATGGCTACACCTTC.

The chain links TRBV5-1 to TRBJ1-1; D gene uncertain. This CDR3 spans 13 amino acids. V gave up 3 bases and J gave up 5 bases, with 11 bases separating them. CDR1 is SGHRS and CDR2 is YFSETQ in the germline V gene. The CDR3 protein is CASSSIGETEAFF. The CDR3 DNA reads TGCGCCAGCAGCTCAATTGGGGAGACTGAAGCTTTCTTT.

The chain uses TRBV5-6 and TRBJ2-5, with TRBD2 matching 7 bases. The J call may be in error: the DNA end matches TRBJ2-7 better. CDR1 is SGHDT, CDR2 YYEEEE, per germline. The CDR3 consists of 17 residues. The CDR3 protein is CASSLRQMAGVTYEQYF. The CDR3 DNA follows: TGTGCCAGCAGCTTGCGGCAAATGGCGGGAGTTACCTACGAGCAGTACTTC.

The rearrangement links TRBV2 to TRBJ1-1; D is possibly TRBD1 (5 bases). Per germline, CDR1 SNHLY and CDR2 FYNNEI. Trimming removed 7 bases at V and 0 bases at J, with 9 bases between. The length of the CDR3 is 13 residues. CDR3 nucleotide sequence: TGTGCCAGCATCAGGGAGATGAACACTGAAGCTTTCTTT. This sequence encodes CASIREMNTEAFF.

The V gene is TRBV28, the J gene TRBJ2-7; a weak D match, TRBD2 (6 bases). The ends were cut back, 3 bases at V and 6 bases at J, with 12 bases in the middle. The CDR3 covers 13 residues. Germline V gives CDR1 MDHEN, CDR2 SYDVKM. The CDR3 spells CASSLPGRPEQYV. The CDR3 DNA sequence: TGTGCCAGCAGTTTGCCGGGGAGGCCCGAGCAGTACGTC.

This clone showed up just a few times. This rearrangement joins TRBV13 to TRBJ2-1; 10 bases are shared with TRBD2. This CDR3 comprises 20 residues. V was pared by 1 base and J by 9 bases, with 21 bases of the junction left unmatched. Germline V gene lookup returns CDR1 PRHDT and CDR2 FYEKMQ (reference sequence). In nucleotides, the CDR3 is TGTGCCAGCAGCTTAGTATGGGGCCTAGCGGGAGCTTCTACATTCGGTGAGCAGTTCTTC. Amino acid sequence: CASSLVWGLAGASTFGEQFF.

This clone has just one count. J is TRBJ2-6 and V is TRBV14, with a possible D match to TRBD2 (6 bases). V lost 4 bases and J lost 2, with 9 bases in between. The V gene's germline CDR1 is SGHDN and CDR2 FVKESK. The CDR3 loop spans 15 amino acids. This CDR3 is CASSLGGAGANVLTF. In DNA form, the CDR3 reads TGTGCCAGCAGCCTGGGGGGTGCTGGGGCCAACGTCCTGACTTTC.

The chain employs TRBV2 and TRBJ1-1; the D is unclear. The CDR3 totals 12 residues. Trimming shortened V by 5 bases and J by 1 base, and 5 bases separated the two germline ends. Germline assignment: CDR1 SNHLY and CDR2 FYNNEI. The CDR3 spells CASSPSNTEAFF. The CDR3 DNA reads TGTGCCAGCAGTCCCTCGAACACTGAAGCTTTCTTT.

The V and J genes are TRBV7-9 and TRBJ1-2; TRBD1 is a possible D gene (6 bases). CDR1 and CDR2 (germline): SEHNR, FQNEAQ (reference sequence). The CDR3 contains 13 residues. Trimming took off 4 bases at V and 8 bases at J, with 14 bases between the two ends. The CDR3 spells CASSYSTGIGYTF. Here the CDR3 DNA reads TGTGCCAGCAGCTATTCGACAGGAATAGGCTACACCTTC.

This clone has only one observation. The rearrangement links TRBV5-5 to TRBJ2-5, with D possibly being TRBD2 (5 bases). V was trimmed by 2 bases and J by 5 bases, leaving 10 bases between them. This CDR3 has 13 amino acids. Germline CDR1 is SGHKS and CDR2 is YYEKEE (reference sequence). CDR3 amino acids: CASSLLVLETQYF. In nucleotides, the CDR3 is TGTGCCAGCAGCTTACTAGTTCTGGAGACCCAGTACTTC.

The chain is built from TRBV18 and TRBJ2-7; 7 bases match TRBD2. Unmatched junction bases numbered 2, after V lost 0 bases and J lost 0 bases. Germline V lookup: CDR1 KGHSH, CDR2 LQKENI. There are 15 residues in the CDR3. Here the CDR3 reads CASSPPGGRSYEQYF. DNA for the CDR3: TGTGCCAGCTCACCACCGGGAGGGCGCTCCTACGAGCAGTACTTC.

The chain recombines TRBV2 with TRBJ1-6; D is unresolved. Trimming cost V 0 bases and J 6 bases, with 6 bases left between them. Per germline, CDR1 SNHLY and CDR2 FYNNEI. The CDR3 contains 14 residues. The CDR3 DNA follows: TGTGCCAGCAGTGAAGCAGATAGTAATTCACCCCTCCACTTT. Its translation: CASSEADSNSPLHF.

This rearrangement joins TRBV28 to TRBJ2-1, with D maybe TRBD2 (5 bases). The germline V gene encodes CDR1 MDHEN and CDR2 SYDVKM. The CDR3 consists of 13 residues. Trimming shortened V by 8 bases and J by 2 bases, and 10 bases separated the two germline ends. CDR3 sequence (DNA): TGTGCCAGCCAGAGCGGCCCCTACAATGAGCAGTTCTTC. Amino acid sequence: CASQSGPYNEQFF.

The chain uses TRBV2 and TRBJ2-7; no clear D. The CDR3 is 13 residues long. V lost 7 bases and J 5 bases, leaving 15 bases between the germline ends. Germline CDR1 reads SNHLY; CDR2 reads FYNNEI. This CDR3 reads CASTGKGINEQYV. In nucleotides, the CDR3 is TGTGCCAGCACCGGTAAGGGTATCAACGAGCAGTACGTC.

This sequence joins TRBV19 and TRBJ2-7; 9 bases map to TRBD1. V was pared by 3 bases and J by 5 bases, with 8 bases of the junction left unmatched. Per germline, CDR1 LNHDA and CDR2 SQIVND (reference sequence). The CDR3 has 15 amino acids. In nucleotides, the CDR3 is TGTGCCAGTAGTATTGGGACAGGGCCACCCCACGAGCAGTACTTC. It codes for CASSIGTGPPHEQYF.

CDR3 sequence reads: CASSRRDRVNQPQHF. CDR3 coding DNA: TGTGCCAGCAGCCGCCGGGACAGGGTCAATCAGCCCCAGCATTTT. This rearrangement joins TRBV28 to TRBJ1-5; the match to TRBD1 covers 9 bases. The CDR3 covers 15 residues. V lost 6 bases, J lost 3 bases, and 6 bases stayed unmatched. CDR1 is MDHEN, CDR2 SYDVKM, per germline. Using reference TRBV28 and TRBJ1-5 for the parts outside the CDR3, the full variable domain is DVKVTQSSRYLVKRTGEKVFLECVQDMDHENMFWYRQDPGLGLRLIYFSYDVKMKEKGDIPEGYSVSREKKERFSLILESASTNQTSMYLCASSRRDRVNQPQHFGDGTRLSIL.

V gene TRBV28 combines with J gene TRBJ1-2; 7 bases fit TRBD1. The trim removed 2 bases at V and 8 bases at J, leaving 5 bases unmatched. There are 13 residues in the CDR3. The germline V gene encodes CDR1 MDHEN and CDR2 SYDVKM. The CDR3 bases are TGTGCCAGCAGTTTACGGAGGGGGCAAGGCTACACCTTC. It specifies CASSLRRGQGYTF.

The CDR3 nucleotides read TGTGCCAGCAGTCGACTAGCGGGTAGCACAGATACGCAGTATTTT. Its translation is CASSRLAGSTDTQYF. This chain links TRBV7-9 with TRBJ2-3, with 10 bases matching TRBD2. From germline, CDR1 is SEHNR and CDR2 FQNEAQ (reference sequence). The CDR3 totals 15 residues. Trimming took 6 bases from V and 0 from J; bases not matched to a gene: 3. Supplemented by reference TRBV7-9 and TRBJ2-3, the full variable domain reads DTGVSQNPRHKITKRGQNVTFRCDPISEHNRLYWYRQTLGQGPEFLTYFQNEAQLEKSRLLSDRFSAERPKGSFSTLEIQRTEQGDSAMYLCASSRLAGSTDTQYFGPGTRLTVL.

The CDR3 bases are TGTGCCAGCAGCTTAGTCGACGGACCCTACGAGCAGTACTTC. Translated, it gives CASSLVDGPYEQYF. The V call is TRBV11-2, the J call TRBJ2-7; D remains unclear. Per the germline V gene, CDR1 is SGHAT and CDR2 is FQNNGV. This CDR3 contains 14 residues. V dropped 1 base and J dropped 2 bases, with 9 bases sitting between them. The variable domain in full, completed from reference TRBV11-2 and TRBJ2-7, reads EAGVAQSPRYKIIEKRQSVAFWCNPISGHATLYWYQQILGQGPKLLIQFQNNGVVDDSQLPKDRFSAERLKGVDSTLKIQPAKLEDSAVYLCASSLVDGPYEQYFGPGTRLTVT.

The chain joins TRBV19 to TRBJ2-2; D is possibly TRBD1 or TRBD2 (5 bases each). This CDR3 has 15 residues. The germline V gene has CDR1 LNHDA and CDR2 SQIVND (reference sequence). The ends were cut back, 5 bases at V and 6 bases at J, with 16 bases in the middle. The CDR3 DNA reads TGTGCCAGTAGTTGGGACGGAGCCCTCGCCGGGGAGCTGTTTTTT. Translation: CASSWDGALAGELFF.

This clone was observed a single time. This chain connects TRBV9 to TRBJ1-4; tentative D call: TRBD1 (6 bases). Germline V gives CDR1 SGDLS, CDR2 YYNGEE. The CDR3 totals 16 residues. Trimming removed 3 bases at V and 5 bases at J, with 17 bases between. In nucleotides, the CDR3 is TGTGCCAGCAGCGCCCTGCCGACAGGTCCCAATGAAAAACTGTTTTTT. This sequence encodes CASSALPTGPNEKLFF.

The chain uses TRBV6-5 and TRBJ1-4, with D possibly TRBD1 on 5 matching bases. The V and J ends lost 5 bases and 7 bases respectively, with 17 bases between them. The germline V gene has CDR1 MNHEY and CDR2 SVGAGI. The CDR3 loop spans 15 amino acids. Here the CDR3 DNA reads TGTGCCAGCAGTACGAGGGGTAGACAAGGTGAAAAACTGTTTTTT. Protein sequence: CASSTRGRQGEKLFF.

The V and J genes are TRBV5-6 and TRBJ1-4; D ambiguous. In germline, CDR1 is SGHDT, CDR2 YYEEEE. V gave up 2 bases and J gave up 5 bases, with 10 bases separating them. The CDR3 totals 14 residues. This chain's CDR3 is CASSFGVTNEKLFF. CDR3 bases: TGTGCCAGCAGCTTTGGAGTGACGAATGAAAAACTGTTTTTT.

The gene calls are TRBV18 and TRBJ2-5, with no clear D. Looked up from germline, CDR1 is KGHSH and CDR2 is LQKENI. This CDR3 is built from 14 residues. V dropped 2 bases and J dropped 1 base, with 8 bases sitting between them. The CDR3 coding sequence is TGTGCCAGCTCACCATCTTACAGCCAAGAGACCCAGTACTTC. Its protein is CASSPSYSQETQYF.